One and the same sample provided the 25 T cell receptor beta chains below, sequenced in a study of blood T cell repertoires in COVID-19. Clones were read by immunoSEQ multiplex PCR, and TCRdb kept only the in-frame ones, dropping some. Seen here are roughly 200,000 clones, around 83% observed once, and the top ten hold about 9.4%. Sequencing was performed on peripheral blood. These receptors were collected from a woman in her forties or fifties with COVID-19, enrolled during active disease.

The chain links TRBV12-5 to TRBJ2-7; 9 nucleotides align to TRBD1. Trimming at V came to 1 base and at J to 2 bases, leaving 6 bases not matched to a gene. The germline V gene has CDR1 LGHNT and CDR2 FRNRAP. CDR3 length equals 16 residues. CDR3 residues: CASGLALGDRAYEQYF. DNA for the CDR3: TGTGCTAGTGGTTTGGCGTTGGGGGACAGGGCCTACGAGCAGTACTTC. Using reference TRBV12-5 and TRBJ2-7 for the parts outside the CDR3, the full variable domain is DARVTQTPRHKVTEMGQEVTMRCQPILGHNTVFWYRQTMMQGLELLAYFRNRAPLDDSGMPKDRFSAEMPDATLATLKIQPSEPRDSAVYFCASGLALGDRAYEQYFGPGTRLTVT.

The chain has TRBV3-1 (or the pseudogene TRBV3-2) and TRBJ2-2; D might be TRBD1 (5 bases). V shed 3 bases and J shed 5 bases, with 13 bases lying between them. The CDR3 spans 15 residues. Germline V gene data show CDR1 as LGHDT and CDR2 as YNNKEL (reference sequence). CDR3 DNA: TGTGCCAGCAGCCATCTACCAGGGAAGACCGGGGAGCTGTTTTTT. Its protein product is CASSHLPGKTGELFF.

The chain is built from TRBV5-4 and TRBJ2-3; 9 bases fit TRBD2. This CDR3 is 19 amino acids long. Looked up from germline, CDR1 is SGHNT and CDR2 is YYREEE (reference sequence). J lost 0 bases, V lost 4 bases, and 15 bases had no gene match. CDR3 bases: TGTGCCAGCAGCATCCTGAGTAGCGGGGGATTTTATAGCACAGATACGCAGTATTTT. As protein: CASSILSSGGFYSTDTQYF.

V gene TRBV4-1 combines with J gene TRBJ1-5; D is perhaps TRBD1 (5 bases). V was shortened by 4 bases and J by 4 bases, with 14 bases between the two germline ends. CDR1 MGHRA and CDR2 YSYEKL come from the germline V gene. This CDR3 has 15 amino acids. The CDR3 DNA reads TGCGCCAGCAGCCTTGGGCGGGGGGGAAATCAGCCCCAGCATTTT. Protein product: CASSLGRGGNQPQHF.

The chain is built from TRBV2 and TRBJ2-7; 9 positions agree with TRBD1. The CDR3 is 14 residues long. Looked up from germline, CDR1 is SNHLY and CDR2 is FYNNEI. Trimming at V came to 7 bases and at J to 3 bases, leaving 7 bases not matched to a gene. The CDR3 loop reads CASIPWGQGYEQYF. DNA of the CDR3: TGTGCCAGCATTCCCTGGGGACAGGGCTACGAGCAGTACTTC.

The V gene is TRBV12-5, the J gene TRBJ1-1; D is unresolved. Trimming removed 6 bases from V and 4 bases from J, with 18 bases in between. The CDR3 has 15 amino acids. Germline V gives CDR1 LGHNT, CDR2 FRNRAP. The CDR3, as DNA: TGTGCTAGTGGCCTCGGCGGAGGGTGGAGCACTGAAGCTTTCTTT. It is translated as CASGLGGGWSTEAFF.

The V gene is TRBV5-5, the J gene TRBJ1-1; 7 nucleotides match TRBD1. CDR3 length: 14 residues. CDR1 and CDR2 (germline): SGHKS, YYEKEE (reference sequence). Germline trimming cut 2 bases from V and 6 bases from J; bases unmatched to any gene: 7. The DNA of the CDR3 is TGTGCCAGCAGCTTTGGGCCCCAGGGGGCTGAAGCTTTCTTT. Amino acids: CASSFGPQGAEAFF.

V and J are TRBV7-2 and TRBJ1-6; the match to TRBD1 covers 8 bases. The ends lost 1 base at V and 9 bases at J; junction bases unmatched: 11. The germline CDR1 and CDR2 sequences are SGHTA and FQGNSA. CDR3 length: 17 amino acids. CDR3 region: CASSLGTGSGLSSPLHF. DNA for the CDR3: TGTGCCAGCAGCTTAGGGACAGGGTCGGGCCTTAGTTCACCCCTCCACTTT.

The count of this clone is one. The V gene is TRBV11-3, the J gene TRBJ1-6; D may be TRBD1 (5 bases). In germline, CDR1 is SGHNT, CDR2 YENEEA. This CDR3 has 15 residues. V was pared by 1 base and J by 7 bases, with 11 bases between. The CDR3 sequence is CASSLGQFGNSPLHF. In nucleotides, the CDR3 is TGTGCCAGCAGCTTAGGACAGTTCGGGAATTCACCCCTCCACTTT.

The rearrangement joins TRBV9 to TRBJ2-3; D is perhaps TRBD2 (5 bases). Trimming shortened V by 0 bases and J by 1 base, and 12 bases separated the two germline ends. In germline, CDR1 is SGDLS, CDR2 YYNGEE. The CDR3 extends over 16 amino acids. The CDR3 loop reads CASSVVRRGGTDTQYF. The CDR3 DNA follows: TGTGCCAGCAGCGTAGTTCGACGGGGAGGCACAGATACGCAGTATTTT. The variable domain in full, with the rest retrieved from reference TRBV9 and TRBJ2-3, is DSGVTQTPKHLITATGQRVTLRCSPRSGDLSVYWYQQSLDQGLQFLIQYYNGEERAKGNILERFSAQQFPDLHSELNLSSLELGDSALYFCASSVVRRGGTDTQYFGPGTRLTVL.

The chain links TRBV30 to TRBJ1-3; D not resolved. The CDR3 is made up of 15 amino acids. Germline V CDR1 and CDR2: GTSNPN, SVGIG (reference sequence). V lost 0 bases and J 2 bases, leaving 11 bases between the germline ends. In DNA, the CDR3 is TGTGCCTGGAGTGTACGGCACGGGGCTGGAAACACCATATATTTT. Amino acid sequence: CAWSVRHGAGNTIYF. Together with reference TRBV30 and TRBJ1-3, the CDR3 gives the full variable domain: SQTIHQWPATLVQPVGSPLSLECTVEGTSNPNLYWYRQAAGRGLQLLFYSVGIGQISSEVPQNLSASRPQDRQFILSSKKLLLSDSGFYLCAWSVRHGAGNTIYFGEGSWLTVV.

The V gene is TRBV20-1, the J gene TRBJ1-1; D unclear. The CDR3 contains 11 residues. Germline CDR1 DFQATT, CDR2 SNEGSKA (reference sequence). Trimming removed 3 bases from V and 7 bases from J, with 9 bases in between. CDR3 sequence: CSARLQNEAFF. CDR3 coding DNA: TGCAGTGCTAGGTTGCAGAATGAAGCTTTCTTT.

The J gene is TRBJ2-1, the V gene TRBV7-8; D unresolved. The CDR3 is 17 residues long. Germline V gene lookup returns CDR1 SGHVS and CDR2 FQNEAQ. V lost 4 bases and J lost 0, with 16 bases in between. The CDR3 loop reads CASSSTRGKSSYNEQFF. CDR3 coding DNA: TGTGCCAGCAGCTCCACCCGCGGCAAGAGCTCCTACAATGAGCAGTTCTTC.

Comments on this clone: This same CDR3 is encoded by further DNA sequences in the sample. The chain recombines TRBV19 with TRBJ2-1, with 8 bases matching TRBD2. Per germline, CDR1 LNHDA and CDR2 SQIVND (reference sequence). The CDR3 spans 15 residues. V lost 5 bases, J lost 2 bases, and 5 bases stayed unmatched. DNA of the CDR3: TGTGCCAGTAGTCTGAGCGGGGGCCCCTACAATGAGCAGTTCTTC. Its translation is CASSLSGGPYNEQFF.

The V gene is TRBV9, the J gene TRBJ2-4; no firm D call. V was shortened by 4 bases and J by 13 bases, with 18 bases between the two germline ends. The CDR3 length is 13 residues. CDR1 and CDR2 (germline): SGDLS, YYNGEE. The CDR3 region has the DNA TGTGCCAGCAGCCTGCGGAGCCAAGGTGGCCAGTACTTC. Protein sequence: CASSLRSQGGQYF.

The chain links TRBV19 to TRBJ2-2, with a weak D call TRBD2 (5 bases). The germline CDR1 and CDR2 sequences are LNHDA and SQIVND (reference sequence). CDR3 length: 14 residues. With 1 base removed from V and 5 bases from J, the gap between germline ends came to 8 bases. Here the CDR3 reads CASSIGPGTGELFF. CDR3 sequence (DNA): TGTGCCAGTAGTATAGGCCCGGGGACCGGGGAGCTGTTTTTT.

The chain uses TRBV28 and TRBJ1-5; 8 bases are shared with TRBD1. J lost 7 bases, V lost 1 base, and 6 bases had no gene match. The CDR3 is made up of 15 amino acids. The V gene's germline CDR1 is MDHEN and CDR2 SYDVKM. Written as DNA, the CDR3 is TGTGCCAGCAGTTTATCGGACAGGGTTAGGCAGCCCCAGCATTTT. This translates into CASSLSDRVRQPQHF. Looking up the rest from reference TRBV28 and TRBJ1-5 gives the full variable domain: DVKVTQSSRYLVKRTGEKVFLECVQDMDHENMFWYRQDPGLGLRLIYFSYDVKMKEKGDIPEGYSVSREKKERFSLILESASTNQTSMYLCASSLSDRVRQPQHFGDGTRLSIL.

The J gene is TRBJ1-1, the V gene TRBV29-1, with 9 bases fitting TRBD1. The CDR3 has 19 residues. The germline gives CDR1 SQVTM, CDR2 ANQGSEA. V shed 6 bases and J 1 base; nucleotides not matched to a gene: 21. The CDR3 DNA follows: TGCAGCGTCGTTGGGGCATACAGGGGGCTTCGGACTAGGAACACTGAAGCTTTCTTT. Amino acids: CSVVGAYRGLRTRNTEAFF.

The CDR3 loop reads CASSLQGRLSYEQYF. The CDR3 DNA follows: TGCGCCAGCAGTTTACAGGGGAGGTTATCCTACGAGCAGTACTTC. V and J are TRBV5-1 and TRBJ2-7, with D possibly TRBD1 on 7 matching bases. Germline V gene lookup returns CDR1 SGHRS and CDR2 YFSETQ. The CDR3 has 15 amino acids. The V and J ends lost 5 bases and 1 base respectively, with 16 bases between them.

This clone was detected a few times. The gene calls are TRBV19 and TRBJ2-7; TRBD2 matches 10 bases. The V gene end was trimmed by 3 bases and the J gene end by 0 bases; junction bases not matched to a gene: 5. The CDR3 is 16 residues long. Looked up from germline, CDR1 is LNHDA and CDR2 is SQIVND (reference sequence). CDR3 bases: TGTGCCAGTAGTATTACCTCTAGCGGGGGCTCCTACGAGCAGTACGTC. Residues: CASSITSSGGSYEQYV.

The table lists this clone with a few counts. This sequence joins TRBV11-3 and TRBJ1-1, with TRBD1 identical over 8 bases. The germline CDR1 and CDR2 sequences are SGHNT and YENEEA. Losses at the gene ends were 5 bases for V and 6 bases for J; bases not matched to a gene: 11. The CDR3 contains 15 residues. The CDR3 region is CASSPRRQGRPEAFF. CDR3 sequence (DNA): TGTGCCAGCAGCCCCCGCCGACAGGGGAGGCCTGAAGCTTTCTTT.

This chain uses TRBV11-2 with TRBJ2-7; D unresolved. This CDR3 spans 13 amino acids. Trimming took off 2 bases at V and 4 bases at J, with 9 bases between the two ends. The germline gives CDR1 SGHAT, CDR2 FQNNGV. Here the CDR3 DNA reads TGTGCCAGCAGCTTACGGTCCCGTTACGAGCAGTACGTC. Its translation is CASSLRSRYEQYV.

The CDR3 coding sequence is TGTGCCAGCAGCTATACAGGGAGCACTGAGCAGTTCTTC. Its protein product is CASSYTGSTEQFF. The gene calls are TRBV3-1 (or the pseudogene TRBV3-2) and TRBJ2-1, with a possible D match to TRBD1 (6 bases). The germline V gene encodes CDR1 LGHDT and CDR2 YNNKEL (reference sequence). Trimming stripped 5 bases from V and 9 bases from J, with 14 bases between. This CDR3 spans 13 amino acids.

This clone was counted a single time. The rearrangement joins TRBV6-5 to TRBJ1-2, with D possibly TRBD1 on 6 matching bases. The germline gives CDR1 MNHEY, CDR2 SVGAGI. The CDR3 is 13 residues long. V was shortened by 7 bases and J by 1 base, with 10 bases between the two germline ends. CDR3 sequence (DNA): TGTGCCAGCACCCGAGGGGGTAACTATGGCTACACCTTC. Residues: CASTRGGNYGYTF.

This sequence joins TRBV6-5 and TRBJ2-2; D possibly corresponds to TRBD2 (6 bases). The CDR3 loop spans 16 amino acids. Trimming pared 2 bases from V and 5 bases from J, leaving 15 bases between. CDR1 and CDR2 (germline): MNHEY, SVGAGI. The CDR3 reads CASSYDWQGGTGELFF. CDR3 sequence (DNA): TGTGCCAGCAGTTACGATTGGCAGGGAGGTACCGGGGAGCTGTTTTTT.